These 15 T cell receptor beta chains were sequenced from one sample in a study of control samples from healthy donors and cancer patients. Profiled with immunoSEQ multiplex PCR; TCRdb holds only in-frame clones, not every one. This table has some 98,000 clones, roughly 83% appearing once. Sequencing used PBMCs. The receptors originated from an older man with lung cancer.

The chain has TRBV9 and TRBJ2-7; D unclear. Germline CDR1 SGDLS, CDR2 YYNGEE. V was cut by 0 bases and J by 2 bases, with 9 bases left in between. This CDR3 contains 14 residues. CDR3: CASSVGPTTYEQYF. CDR3 DNA: TGTGCCAGCAGCGTAGGTCCAACTACCTACGAGCAGTACTTC.

The rearrangement joins TRBV2 to TRBJ2-1, with TRBD1 identical over 7 bases. Looked up from germline, CDR1 is SNHLY and CDR2 is FYNNEI. There are 14 residues in the CDR3. V dropped 7 bases and J dropped 2; count of bases not matched to a gene: 5. CDR3 protein: CASTGGKTYNEQFF. For the CDR3, the DNA is TGTGCCAGCACAGGGGGAAAGACCTACAATGAGCAGTTCTTC.

This clone was picked up one time. V and J are TRBV5-6 and TRBJ1-1; tentatively, D is TRBD1 (5 bases). Trimming cost V 4 bases and J 1 base, with 11 bases left between them. Germline CDR1 SGHDT, CDR2 YYEEEE. The CDR3 is 14 amino acids. CDR3 amino acids: CASSPPGGNTEAFF. CDR3 nucleotides: TGTGCCAGCAGCCCCCCCGGGGGGAACACTGAAGCTTTCTTT.

The CDR3 region is CASKAYGRRVNTGELFF. DNA for the CDR3: TGTGCCAGTAAGGCTTACGGGCGCAGGGTGAACACCGGGGAGCTGTTTTTT. V usage is TRBV19 and J usage is TRBJ2-2, with a possible D match to TRBD1 (5 bases). Germline V CDR1 and CDR2: LNHDA, SQIVND (reference sequence). V shed 7 bases and J shed 1 base, with 19 bases lying between them. The CDR3 contains 17 residues.

CDR3 in DNA: TGCGCCAGCAGCTTGGGCCGGACTAACTATGGCTACACCTTC. The encoded protein is CASSLGRTNYGYTF. The chain has TRBV5-1 and TRBJ1-2; D is uncertain. V shed 0 bases and J shed 0 bases, with 6 bases lying between them. The CDR3 extends over 14 amino acids. Per the germline V gene, CDR1 is SGHRS and CDR2 is YFSETQ.

The CDR3 region has the DNA TGTGCCAGCAGCTTACAGGGGGCAAGGGCCAAAAACATTCAGTACTTC. It encodes CASSLQGARAKNIQYF. This chain links TRBV3-1 (or the pseudogene TRBV3-2) with TRBJ2-4; 9 nucleotides match TRBD1. The germline CDR1 and CDR2 sequences are LGHDT and YNNKEL (reference sequence). V was clipped by 5 bases and J by 1 base; unmatched bases: 6. This CDR3 has 16 residues.

The CDR3 here is CASSKDRGLSSPLHF. The CDR3 DNA follows: TGTGCCAGCAGCAAGGACAGGGGGCTGAGCTCACCCCTCCACTTT. The chain couples TRBV5-4 to TRBJ1-6, with TRBD1 matching over 11 bases. The germline V gene encodes CDR1 SGHNT and CDR2 YYREEE (reference sequence). The CDR3 is 15 residues long. V lost 4 bases to trimming and J lost 10 bases; unmatched junction nucleotides: 7.

CDR3 protein: CASSFSPLYDEQFF. The CDR3 DNA reads TGTGCCAGCAGCTTCTCCCCCTTATACGATGAGCAGTTCTTC. The J gene is TRBJ2-1, the V gene TRBV11-3, with no clear D. This CDR3 has 14 amino acids. V gave up 3 bases and J gave up 8 bases, with 14 bases separating them. Looked up from germline, CDR1 is SGHNT and CDR2 is YENEEA.

This chain joins TRBV6-5 and TRBJ2-3; no firm D call. CDR3 length: 16 residues. CDR1 is MNHEY, CDR2 SVGAGI, per germline. The V end was cut by 0 bases, the J end by 7 bases, with 17 bases between. The CDR3 spells CASSYSVGNRRNTQYF. The CDR3 coding sequence is TGTGCCAGCAGTTACTCGGTAGGAAATCGTAGAAATACGCAGTATTTT.

This clone was counted only a few times. The V and J genes are TRBV7-9 and TRBJ2-1; D tentatively fits TRBD1 or TRBD2 (5 bases each). Trimming stripped 1 base from V and 6 bases from J, with 19 bases between. The germline V gene encodes CDR1 SEHNR and CDR2 FQNEAQ (reference sequence). This CDR3 comprises 17 residues. Written as DNA, the CDR3 is TGTGCCAGCAGCTTAGGGGGGTGGGCAGGGATGAGCAATGAGCAGTTCTTC. This codes for CASSLGGWAGMSNEQFF.

This chain joins TRBV9 and TRBJ1-4; 8 bases agree with TRBD1. J gave up 7 bases and V 3 bases, and 8 bases lay outside the gene matches. CDR1 is SGDLS and CDR2 is YYNGEE in the germline V gene. The CDR3 has 15 residues. CDR3 coding DNA: TGTGCCAGCAGCGAGGGAGGCAGGGGGCTTGAAAAACTGTTTTTT. Its translation is CASSEGGRGLEKLFF.

V gene TRBV19 combines with J gene TRBJ1-5, with TRBD1 identical over 8 bases. The CDR3 loop spans 13 amino acids. With 9 bases clipped from V and 4 bases from J, the junction kept 5 bases outside the gene matches. In germline, CDR1 is LNHDA, CDR2 SQIVND (reference sequence). The CDR3 sequence: CASQDRANQPQHF. CDR3 DNA sequence: TGTGCCAGCCAGGACAGGGCAAATCAGCCCCAGCATTTT.

This chain connects TRBV27 to TRBJ2-3, with D perhaps matching TRBD2 (6 bases). Germline CDR1 reads MNHEY; CDR2 reads SMNVEV (reference sequence). CDR3 length: 15 residues. V lost 1 base and J 4 bases, leaving 12 bases between the germline ends. CDR3 bases: TGTGCCAGCAGTTTATTCGACACTAGCTCAGATACGCAGTATTTT. Encoded protein: CASSLFDTSSDTQYF.

The chain couples TRBV24-1 to TRBJ1-5, with TRBD1 identical over 9 bases. Germline CDR1 is KGHDR and CDR2 is SFDVKD. V shed 2 bases and J 7 bases; nucleotides not matched to a gene: 8. The CDR3 runs 16 residues. The CDR3 protein is CATSDSGQGPRQPQHF. CDR3 coding DNA: TGTGCCACCAGTGATTCGGGACAGGGCCCTCGCCAGCCCCAGCATTTT.

This chain connects TRBV7-9 to TRBJ2-3; 11 nucleotides agree with TRBD2. There are 17 residues in the CDR3. Germline loops: CDR1 SEHNR, CDR2 FQNEAQ (reference sequence). After removal of 1 base from V and 6 bases from J, the junction contained 9 bases not matched to a gene. CDR3 coding DNA: TGTGCCAGCAGCTTAGTACTAGCGGGGGTAGGGAAGGATACGCAGTATTTT. Residues: CASSLVLAGVGKDTQYF.